A selection of T cell receptor beta chains follows, all from one sample in a study of cytomegalovirus exposure and HLA in healthy donors. Sequencing used immunoSEQ multiplex PCR; TCRdb keeps in-frame clones, though not all of them. This table has about 140,000 clones, 70% to 85% appearing once. Sequenced: PBMCs. The receptors here all came from a woman aged 50 to 60 in good health and CMV-seropositive. The CDR3 runs from the conserved cysteine through the conserved F or W.

v_gene,j_gene,CDR3aa
TRBV2,TRBJ2-5,CASRGAITETQYF
TRBV30,TRBJ1-1,CAWSGQMNTEAFF
TRBV20-1,TRBJ2-5,CSARDRLTQYF
TRBV12-5,TRBJ1-1,CASGPSAFF
TRBV5-1,TRBJ2-5,CASSQDSQETQYF
TRBV5-6,TRBJ1-2,CASSAPTRLRYYGYTF
TRBV27,TRBJ1-4,CASSLWEGEKLFF
TRBV7-8,TRBJ1-5,CASSSIWGDQPQHF
TRBV10-3,TRBJ2-3,CAITPAAGGGGYTDTQYF
TRBV7-8,TRBJ1-5,CASSFAQEGQPQHF
TRBV7-8,TRBJ2-2,CASSFGGENTGELFF
TRBV4-2,TRBJ2-2,CASSQGRNTGELFF
TRBV9,TRBJ1-5,CASSVDSGQPQHF
TRBV7-9,TRBJ2-5,CASSLAGSSETQYF
TRBV7-6,TRBJ2-2,CASSSYRDRVTGELFF
TRBV15,TRBJ2-3,CATRDRVSTDTQYF
TRBV18,TRBJ1-1,CASSLGTGVTEAFF
TRBV5-1,TRBJ1-5,CASSPGTAVNQPQHF
TRBV28,TRBJ1-2,CASSQRGGYGYTF
TRBV25-1,TRBJ2-1,CASSESTSGRGNEQFF
TRBV7-2,TRBJ2-7,CASSLGLAGGLSYEQYF